One sample yielded the 5 T cell receptor beta chains listed below, sequenced in a study of regulatory T cells in long-lasting Graves disease. Sample time point: newly diagnosed GD, antithyroid drugs for less than 3 months. From RNA extracted from PBMCs, the TCR library was made. Arm-PCR of CDR3 regions and iRepertoire HTBI primers were the basis on which TCR beta libraries were built. TCRdb redid the calling of the multiplex PCR reads with MiXCR, one entry per CDR3 protein. Here the sample spans 300,000 to 450,000 distinct CDR3 sequences, 15% being singletons. The sequencing here drew on peripheral blood mononuclear cells (PBMCs), taken at new diagnosis, from a patient treated with antithyroid drugs. The receptors stem from a female donor with Graves disease.

This clonotype was recorded at least ten times. This sequence joins TRBV4-2 and TRBJ2-7, with no clear D. The CDR3 extends over 15 amino acids. The germline CDR1 and CDR2 sequences are LGHNA and YNFKEQ. V lost 1 base and J 2 bases, leaving 12 bases between the germline ends. The CDR3 here is CASSQAEHPTYEQYF. DNA for the CDR3: TGTGCCAGCAGCCAAGCGGAACACCCCACCTACGAGCAGTACTTC.

This clonotype was recorded at least ten times. The chain has TRBV19 and TRBJ1-2; D not certain. Germline CDR1 and CDR2: LNHDA and SQIVND (reference sequence). Trimming shortened V by 9 bases and J by 14 bases, and 31 bases separated the two germline ends. The CDR3 consists of 15 residues. The CDR3 is CASSSSKSLLAASTF. In DNA form, the CDR3 reads TGTGCCAGCTCGTCCTCCAAGTCCCTCCTGGCCGCATCAACCTTC.

This clonotype turned up a few times. V gene TRBV4-1 combines with J gene TRBJ1-2, with D perhaps matching TRBD1 (6 bases). With 2 bases removed from V and 4 bases from J, the gap between germline ends came to 11 bases. The V gene's germline CDR1 is MGHRA and CDR2 YSYEKL. This CDR3 comprises 14 residues. CDR3: CASSQTGPPYGYTF. DNA for the CDR3: TGCGCCAGCAGCCAAACAGGGCCTCCCTATGGCTACACCTTC.

V and J are TRBV29-1 and TRBJ2-3; 7 bases map to TRBD1. This CDR3 spans 14 amino acids. Germline CDR1 reads SQVTM; CDR2 reads ANQGSEA. The J segment lost 4 bases and the V segment lost 6 bases, leaving 10 bases of the junction unmatched. The CDR3 protein is CSVFPGQIPDTQYF. The DNA of the CDR3 is TGCAGCGTCTTCCCGGGACAGATCCCAGATACGCAGTATTTT.

This sequence joins TRBV12-3 or TRBV12-4 and TRBJ1-2, with 7 bases fitting TRBD1. The CDR3 length is 13 residues. The CDR3 reads CTNLGPGGYGYTF. The DNA for the CDR3 is TGTACCAACTTGGGGCCAGGGGGCTATGGCTACACCTTC.